This T cell receptor beta chain comes out of a study of T cells after yellow fever vaccination. Study-level points and caveats: Detected again after the booster were most primary-vaccination clones, at 96% CD4 and roughly 88% CD8. Few clonotypes appeared in both CD4 and CD8 compartments. From the bulk population, abundant clonotypes could contaminate and appear within FACS-sorted repertoires.

The germline V gene has CDR1 SGDLS and CDR2 YYNGEE. V lost 3 bases and J 3 bases, leaving 3 bases between the germline ends. The CDR3 has 12 amino acids. TCRdb re-called the 5' RACE reads with MiXCR, one entry per CDR3 protein. The table includes under 200,000 distinct CDR3 sequences, approximately 9.9% detected once. In regard to this clonotype: Its antigen is as yet unknown.

The sequencing used CD8+ T cells sorted from PBMCs, collected 15 days after the yellow fever booster vaccination. The chain uses TRBV9 and TRBJ2-2; no reliable D call. This clonotype was sampled from a man aged 18 to 30 who received the YFV17D yellow fever vaccine. In nucleotides, the CDR3 is TGTGCCAGCAGCGACGACACCGGGGAGCTGTTTTTT. Its translation is CASSDDTGELFF.